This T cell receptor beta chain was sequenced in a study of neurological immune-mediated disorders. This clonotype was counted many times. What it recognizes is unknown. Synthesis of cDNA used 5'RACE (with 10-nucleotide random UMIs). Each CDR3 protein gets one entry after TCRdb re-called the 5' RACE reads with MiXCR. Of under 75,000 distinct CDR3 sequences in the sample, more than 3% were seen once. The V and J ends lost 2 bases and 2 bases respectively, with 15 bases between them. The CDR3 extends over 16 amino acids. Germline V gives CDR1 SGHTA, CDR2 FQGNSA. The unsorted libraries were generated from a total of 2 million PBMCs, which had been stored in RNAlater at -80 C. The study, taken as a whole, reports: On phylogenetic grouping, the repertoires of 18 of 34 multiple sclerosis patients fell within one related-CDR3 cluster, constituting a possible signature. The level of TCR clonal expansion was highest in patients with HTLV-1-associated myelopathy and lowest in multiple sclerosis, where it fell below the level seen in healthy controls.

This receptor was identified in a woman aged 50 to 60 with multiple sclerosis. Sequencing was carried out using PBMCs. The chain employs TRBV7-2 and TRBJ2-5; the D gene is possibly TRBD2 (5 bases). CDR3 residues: CASSLSSGVGQETQYF. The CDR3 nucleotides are TGTGCCAGCAGCTTATCCTCCGGGGTCGGACAAGAGACCCAGTACTTC.